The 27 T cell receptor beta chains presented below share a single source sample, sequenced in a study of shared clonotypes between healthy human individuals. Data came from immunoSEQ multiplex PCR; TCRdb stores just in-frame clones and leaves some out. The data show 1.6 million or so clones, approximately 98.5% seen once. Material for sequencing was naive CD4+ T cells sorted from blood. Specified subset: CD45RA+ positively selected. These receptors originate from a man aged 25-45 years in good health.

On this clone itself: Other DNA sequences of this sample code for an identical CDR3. CDR3 DNA sequence: TGTGCCAGCTCACCGGTGCGGAACACAGATACGCAGTATTTT. Its translation: CASSPVRNTDTQYF. The chain employs TRBV18 and TRBJ2-3; D call uncertain. The V and J ends lost 3 bases and 2 bases respectively, with 9 bases between them. There are 14 residues in the CDR3. The V gene's germline CDR1 is KGHSH and CDR2 LQKENI.

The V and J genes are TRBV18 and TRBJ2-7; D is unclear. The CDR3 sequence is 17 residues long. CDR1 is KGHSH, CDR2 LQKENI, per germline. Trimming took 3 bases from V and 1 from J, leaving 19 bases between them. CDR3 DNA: TGTGCCAGCTCACCCCCCGGGTGGGAAGATCAATCCTACGAGCAGTACTTC. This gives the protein CASSPPGWEDQSYEQYF.

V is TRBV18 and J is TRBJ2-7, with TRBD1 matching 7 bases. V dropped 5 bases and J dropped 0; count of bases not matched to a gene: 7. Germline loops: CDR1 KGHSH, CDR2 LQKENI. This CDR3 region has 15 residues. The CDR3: CASSMDRLSSYEQYF. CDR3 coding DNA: TGTGCCAGCTCAATGGACAGGCTAAGCTCCTACGAGCAGTACTTC.

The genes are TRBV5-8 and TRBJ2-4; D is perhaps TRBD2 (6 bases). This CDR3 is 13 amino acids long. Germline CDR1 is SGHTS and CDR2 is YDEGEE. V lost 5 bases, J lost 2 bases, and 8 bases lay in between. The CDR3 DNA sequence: TGTGCCAGCAGGGGGACTTCCAAAAACATTCAGTACTTC. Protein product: CASRGTSKNIQYF.

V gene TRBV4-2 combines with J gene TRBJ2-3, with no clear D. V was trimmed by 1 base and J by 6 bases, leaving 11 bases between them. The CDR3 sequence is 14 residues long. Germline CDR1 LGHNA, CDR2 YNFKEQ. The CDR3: CASSQGATADTQYF. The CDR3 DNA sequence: TGTGCCAGCAGCCAAGGGGCCACCGCGGATACGCAGTATTTT.

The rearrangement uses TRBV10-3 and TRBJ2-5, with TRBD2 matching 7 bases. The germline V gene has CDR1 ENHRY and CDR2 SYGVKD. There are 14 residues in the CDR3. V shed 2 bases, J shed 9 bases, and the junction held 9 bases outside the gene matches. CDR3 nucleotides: TGTGCCATCAGTGAGAGCGGGAAGGCGTTGGCCCAGTACTTC. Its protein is CAISESGKALAQYF.

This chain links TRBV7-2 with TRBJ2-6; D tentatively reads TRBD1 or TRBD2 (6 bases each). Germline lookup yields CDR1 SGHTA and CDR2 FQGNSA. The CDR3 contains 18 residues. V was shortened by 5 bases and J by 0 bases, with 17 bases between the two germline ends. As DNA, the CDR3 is TGTGCCAGCAGCAGAGGGGGGAGACTGTCCTCTGGGGCCAACGTCCTGACTTTC. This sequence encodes CASSRGGRLSSGANVLTF.

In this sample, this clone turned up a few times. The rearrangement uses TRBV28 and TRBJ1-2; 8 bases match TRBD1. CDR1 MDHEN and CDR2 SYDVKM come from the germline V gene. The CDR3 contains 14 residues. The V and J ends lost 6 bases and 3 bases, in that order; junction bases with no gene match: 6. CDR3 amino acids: CASRQGVSDYGYTF. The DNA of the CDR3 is TGTGCCAGCAGACAGGGGGTGTCGGACTATGGCTACACCTTC.

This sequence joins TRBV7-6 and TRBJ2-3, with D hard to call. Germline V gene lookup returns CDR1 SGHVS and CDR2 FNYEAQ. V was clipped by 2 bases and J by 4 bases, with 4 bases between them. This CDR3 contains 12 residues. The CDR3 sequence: CASSLWADTQYF. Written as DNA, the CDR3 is TGTGCCAGCAGCTTATGGGCAGATACGCAGTATTTT.

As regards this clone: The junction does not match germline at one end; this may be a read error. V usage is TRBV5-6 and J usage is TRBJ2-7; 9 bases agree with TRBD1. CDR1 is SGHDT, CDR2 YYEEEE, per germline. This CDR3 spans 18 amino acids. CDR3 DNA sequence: TGTGCCAGTAGGGTCATCGGGGTCGGCGGACAGGGGCCCAAGGGCGGTGACTTC. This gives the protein CASRVIGVGGQGPKGGDF.

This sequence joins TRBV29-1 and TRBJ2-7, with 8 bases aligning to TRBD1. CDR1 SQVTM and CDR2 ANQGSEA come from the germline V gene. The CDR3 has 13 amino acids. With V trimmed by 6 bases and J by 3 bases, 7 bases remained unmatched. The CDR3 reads CSVETGVVYEQYF. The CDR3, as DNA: TGCAGCGTAGAGACAGGGGTTGTCTACGAGCAGTACTTC.

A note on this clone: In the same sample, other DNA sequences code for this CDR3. The CDR3 bases are TGTGCCAGCAGCTTTAGCAGGGGAGGGAATCAGCCCCAGCATTTT. This translates into CASSFSRGGNQPQHF. The chain combines TRBV7-2 with TRBJ1-5; tentatively, D is TRBD1 (6 bases). The germline V gene encodes CDR1 SGHTA and CDR2 FQGNSA. This CDR3 is built from 15 residues. V was pared by 3 bases and J by 4 bases, with 13 bases between. The variable domain in full, completed from reference TRBV7-2 and TRBJ1-5, reads GAGVSQSPSNKVTEKGKDVELRCDPISGHTALYWYRQSLGQGLEFLIYFQGNSAPDKSGLPSDRFSAERTGGSVSTLTIQRTQQEDSAVYLCASSFSRGGNQPQHFGDGTRLSIL.

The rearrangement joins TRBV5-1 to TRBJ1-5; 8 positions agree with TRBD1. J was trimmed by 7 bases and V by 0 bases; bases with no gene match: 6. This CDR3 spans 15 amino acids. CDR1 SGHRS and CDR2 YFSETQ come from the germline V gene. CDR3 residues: CASSLGGQVEQPQHF. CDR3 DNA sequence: TGCGCCAGCAGCTTGGGGGGACAGGTAGAACAGCCCCAGCATTTT.

The CDR3 region has the DNA TGTGCCAGCAGCTGGACTGAACTTGGGACCACCTACAATGAGCAGTTCTTC. It codes for CASSWTELGTTYNEQFF. The genes are TRBV13 and TRBJ2-1, with D perhaps assigned TRBD1 or TRBD2 (5 bases each). V was shortened by 4 bases and J by 2 bases, with 18 bases between the two germline ends. The germline CDR1 and CDR2 sequences are PRHDT and FYEKMQ (reference sequence). The CDR3 is made up of 17 amino acids.

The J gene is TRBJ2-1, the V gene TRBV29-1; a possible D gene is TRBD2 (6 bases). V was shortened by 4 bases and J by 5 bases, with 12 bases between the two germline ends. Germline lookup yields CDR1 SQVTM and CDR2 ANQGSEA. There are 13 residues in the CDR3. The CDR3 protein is CSVALGGNNEQFF. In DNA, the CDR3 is TGCAGCGTTGCCTTGGGGGGAAACAATGAGCAGTTCTTC.

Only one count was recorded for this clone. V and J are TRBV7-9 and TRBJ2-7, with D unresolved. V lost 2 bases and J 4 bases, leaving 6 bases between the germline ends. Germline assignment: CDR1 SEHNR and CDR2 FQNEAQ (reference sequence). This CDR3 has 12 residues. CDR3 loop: CASSLQRYEQYF. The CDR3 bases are TGTGCCAGCAGCTTACAGAGATACGAGCAGTACTTC.

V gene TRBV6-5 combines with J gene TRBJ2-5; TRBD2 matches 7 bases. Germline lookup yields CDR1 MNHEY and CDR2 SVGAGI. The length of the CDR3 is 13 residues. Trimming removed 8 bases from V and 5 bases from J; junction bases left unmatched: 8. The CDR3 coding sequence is TGTGCCAGCGGGTCGGGACTATTGGAGACCCAGTACTTC. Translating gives CASGSGLLETQYF.

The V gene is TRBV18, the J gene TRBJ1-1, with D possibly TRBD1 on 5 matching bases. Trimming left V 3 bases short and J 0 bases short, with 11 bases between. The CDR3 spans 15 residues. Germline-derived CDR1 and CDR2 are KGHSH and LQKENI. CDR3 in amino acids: CASSPFDRMNTEAFF. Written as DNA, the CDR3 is TGTGCCAGCTCACCTTTCGACAGAATGAACACTGAAGCTTTCTTT.

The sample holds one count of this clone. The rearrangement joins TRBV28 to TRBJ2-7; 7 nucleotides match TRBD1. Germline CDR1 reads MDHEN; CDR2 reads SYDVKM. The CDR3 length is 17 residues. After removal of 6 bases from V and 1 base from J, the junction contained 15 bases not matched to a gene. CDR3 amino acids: CASSPLRTGGLSYEQYF. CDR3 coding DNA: TGTGCCAGCAGCCCCCTGAGGACAGGCGGTCTATCCTACGAGCAGTACTTC.

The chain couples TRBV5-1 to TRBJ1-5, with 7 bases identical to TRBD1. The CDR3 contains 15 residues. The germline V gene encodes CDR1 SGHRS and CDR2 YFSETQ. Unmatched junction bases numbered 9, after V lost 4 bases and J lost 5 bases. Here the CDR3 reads CASSPQGVGDQPQHF. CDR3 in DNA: TGCGCCAGCAGCCCTCAGGGGGTCGGGGATCAGCCCCAGCATTTT.

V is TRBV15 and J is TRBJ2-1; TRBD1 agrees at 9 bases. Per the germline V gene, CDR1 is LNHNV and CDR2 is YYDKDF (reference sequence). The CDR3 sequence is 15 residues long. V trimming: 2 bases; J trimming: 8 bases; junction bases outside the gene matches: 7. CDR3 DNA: TGTGCCACCAGCAGACCGGGACAGGGTATCGATGAGCAGTTCTTC. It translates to CATSRPGQGIDEQFF. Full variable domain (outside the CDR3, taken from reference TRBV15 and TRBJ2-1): DAMVIQNPRYQVTQFGKPVTLSCSQTLNHNVMYWYQQKSSQAPKLLFHYYDKDFNNEADTPDNFQSRRPNTSFCFLDIRSPGLGDTAMYLCATSRPGQGIDEQFFGPGTRLTVL.

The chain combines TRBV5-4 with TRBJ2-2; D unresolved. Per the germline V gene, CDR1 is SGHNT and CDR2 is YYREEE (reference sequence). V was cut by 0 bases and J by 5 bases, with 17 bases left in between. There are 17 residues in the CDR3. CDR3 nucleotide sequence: TGTGCCAGCAGCTTGGCCAGAGGTAACCCTAAAACCGGGGAGCTGTTTTTT. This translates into CASSLARGNPKTGELFF.

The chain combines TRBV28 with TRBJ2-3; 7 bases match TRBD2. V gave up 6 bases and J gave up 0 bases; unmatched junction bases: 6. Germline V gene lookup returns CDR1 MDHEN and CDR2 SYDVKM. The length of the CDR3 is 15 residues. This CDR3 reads CASRTGGKSTDTQYF. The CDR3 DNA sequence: TGTGCCAGCAGAACGGGAGGCAAAAGCACAGATACGCAGTATTTT. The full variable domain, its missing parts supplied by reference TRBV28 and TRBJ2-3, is DVKVTQSSRYLVKRTGEKVFLECVQDMDHENMFWYRQDPGLGLRLIYFSYDVKMKEKGDIPEGYSVSREKKERFSLILESASTNQTSMYLCASRTGGKSTDTQYFGPGTRLTVL.

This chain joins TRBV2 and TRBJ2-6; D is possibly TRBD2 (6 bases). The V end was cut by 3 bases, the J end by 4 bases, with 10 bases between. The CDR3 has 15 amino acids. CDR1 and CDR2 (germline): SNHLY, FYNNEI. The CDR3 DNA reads TGTGCCAGCAGTGAGGAGGGATCCGGGGCCAACGTCCTGACTTTC. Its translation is CASSEEGSGANVLTF.

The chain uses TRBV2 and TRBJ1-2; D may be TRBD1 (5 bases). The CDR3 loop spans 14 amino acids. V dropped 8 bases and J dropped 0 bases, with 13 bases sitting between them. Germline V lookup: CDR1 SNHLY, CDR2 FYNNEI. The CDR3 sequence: CASGALSANYGYTF. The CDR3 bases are TGTGCCAGCGGGGCCCTCTCAGCTAACTATGGCTACACCTTC.

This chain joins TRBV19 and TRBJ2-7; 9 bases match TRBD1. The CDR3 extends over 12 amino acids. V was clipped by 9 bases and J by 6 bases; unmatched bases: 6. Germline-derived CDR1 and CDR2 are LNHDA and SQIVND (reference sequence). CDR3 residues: CASRGQGFEQYF. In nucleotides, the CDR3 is TGTGCCAGCAGGGGACAGGGTTTCGAGCAGTACTTC.

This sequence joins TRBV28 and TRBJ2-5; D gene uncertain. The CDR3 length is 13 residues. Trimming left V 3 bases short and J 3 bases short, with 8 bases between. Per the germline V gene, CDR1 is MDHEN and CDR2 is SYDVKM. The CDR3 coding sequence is TGTGCCAGCAGTTTCGGGTTTGAAGAGACCCAGTACTTC. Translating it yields CASSFGFEETQYF.